Shown below are 23 T cell receptor beta chains from a single sample sequenced in a study of CD8 T cells in ankylosing spondylitis. Findings and limits, study-wide: Characteristic of ankylosing spondylitis blood, it appeared, was a TCR beta motif comprising 7 to 9 highly homologous variants.

The antigens these receptors bind are not known. TCRdb redid the calling of the 5' RACE reads with MiXCR, one entry per CDR3 protein. This sample has 750,000 to 850,000 distinct CDR3 sequences; 12% occur once, and the top ten carry roughly 0.51%. Sequenced sample: blood, either unsorted or a sorted T cell fraction (not recorded which). The receptors shown here come from a male donor with ankylosing spondylitis.

This clonotype was seen a handful of times. The chain employs TRBV7-9 and TRBJ2-3, with TRBD1 identical over 10 bases. Trimming removed 4 bases from V and 1 base from J; junction bases left unmatched: 5. This CDR3 spans 16 amino acids. Germline V gives CDR1 SEHNR, CDR2 FQNEAQ (reference sequence). The CDR3 DNA follows: TGTGCCAGCAGCTCGGACAGGGGGGGCGGCACAGATACGCAGTATTTT. The encoded protein is CASSSDRGGGTDTQYF.

The rearrangement joins TRBV7-2 to TRBJ1-2; possibly TRBD1 for D (6 bases). There are 13 residues in the CDR3. Germline V gene sequence: CDR1 SGHTA, CDR2 FQGNSA. The V end was cut by 4 bases, the J end by 8 bases, with 14 bases between. The CDR3 DNA reads TGTGCCAGCAGCTCGACAGGCGGCGGGGGCTACACCTTC. It codes for CASSSTGGGGYTF.

This clonotype appeared many times. The V call is TRBV7-2, the J call TRBJ2-7; 7 bases match TRBD1. The CDR3 sequence is 15 residues long. Trimming took 4 bases from V and 2 from J; bases not matched to a gene: 8. The germline gives CDR1 SGHTA, CDR2 FQGNSA. The CDR3: CASSSDRVTTYEQYF. CDR3 DNA sequence: TGTGCCAGCAGCTCCGACAGGGTAACCACCTACGAGCAGTACTTC.

The sample holds a few counts of this clonotype. The rearrangement links TRBV18 to TRBJ2-1; TRBD2 matches 10 bases. The junction had 7 bases not matched to a gene; V was cut back by 0 bases and J by 8 bases. Germline V lookup: CDR1 KGHSH, CDR2 LQKENI. This CDR3 is built from 16 residues. The DNA of the CDR3 is TGTGCCAGCTCACCACCGGGTCTAGCGGGGGCCCATGAGCAGTTCTTC. This sequence encodes CASSPPGLAGAHEQFF.

This clonotype was detected a few times. The chain has TRBV20-1 and TRBJ2-1, with TRBD2 identical over 10 bases. J lost 4 bases, V lost 8 bases, and 11 bases had no gene match. This CDR3 spans 15 amino acids. The germline V gene has CDR1 DFQATT and CDR2 SNEGSKA (reference sequence). The CDR3 is CSPDPPSGGYNEQFF. In DNA, the CDR3 is TGCAGTCCCGACCCTCCTAGCGGGGGTTACAATGAGCAGTTCTTC.

The rearrangement uses TRBV11-2 and TRBJ2-5, with 10 bases identical to TRBD1. The V gene's germline CDR1 is SGHAT and CDR2 FQNNGV. V was clipped by 4 bases and J by 5 bases; unmatched bases: 7. The CDR3 contains 15 residues. CDR3 nucleotide sequence: TGTGCCAGCAGCTCGAGCGGGACAGGGGCCGAGACCCAGTACTTC. This translates into CASSSSGTGAETQYF.

The V call is TRBV9, the J call TRBJ1-5; D unclear. The CDR3 totals 13 residues. Trimming took 4 bases from V and 5 from J, leaving 10 bases between them. CDR1 and CDR2 from the germline V gene are SGDLS and YYNGEE. The DNA for the CDR3 is TGTGCCAGCAGCTCATCATATCATCAGCCCCAGCATTTT. Translating gives CASSSSYHQPQHF.

The chain combines TRBV20-1 with TRBJ2-1, with D perhaps TRBD2 (7 bases). The germline V gene encodes CDR1 DFQATT and CDR2 SNEGSKA (reference sequence). V dropped 3 bases and J dropped 6 bases, with 18 bases sitting between them. CDR3 length: 15 residues. The CDR3 bases are TGCAGTGCTAGTCCCGTGAGGGGGAGGGTCAATGAGCAGTTCTTC. This translates into CSASPVRGRVNEQFF.

V usage is TRBV27 and J usage is TRBJ1-1, with a tentative D call TRBD1 (5 bases). The CDR3 has 17 amino acids. The germline CDR1 and CDR2 sequences are MNHEY and SMNVEV (reference sequence). The ends were cut back, 3 bases at V and 1 base at J, with 18 bases in the middle. The CDR3 sequence: CASSFGGDRDENTEAFF. The CDR3 nucleotides read TGTGCCAGCAGTTTTGGCGGGGATAGGGACGAGAACACTGAAGCTTTCTTT.

The rearrangement joins TRBV5-1 to TRBJ1-2; no clear D gene. The CDR3 runs to 13 residues. Germline lookup yields CDR1 SGHRS and CDR2 YFSETQ. The V end was cut by 0 bases, the J end by 7 bases, with 10 bases between. The CDR3 DNA reads as TGCGCCAGCAGCTTGGCGGGTCGGCGTGGCTACACCTTC. Translation: CASSLAGRRGYTF.

The V and J genes are TRBV4-1 and TRBJ2-1; 7 bases align to TRBD1. This CDR3 comprises 16 residues. Germline V gene data show CDR1 as MGHRA and CDR2 as YSYEKL. With V trimmed by 1 base and J by 4 bases, 7 bases remained unmatched. CDR3 amino acids: CASSQVEGAVYNEQFF. The CDR3 nucleotides are TGCGCCAGCAGCCAAGTTGAGGGGGCGGTATACAATGAGCAGTTCTTC.

This clonotype turned up a few times. The gene calls are TRBV28 and TRBJ1-3; no clear D gene. The CDR3 covers 14 residues. Trimming stripped 7 bases from V and 0 bases from J, with 10 bases between. CDR1 and CDR2 (germline): MDHEN, SYDVKM. As DNA, the CDR3 is TGTGCCAGCATGGAAAAGAGCTCTGGAAACACCATATATTTT. Its protein product is CASMEKSSGNTIYF.

This CDR3 reads CSAGRLWSADTQYF. In DNA, the CDR3 is TGCAGTGCTGGGAGGTTATGGTCGGCAGATACGCAGTATTTT. The gene calls are TRBV20-1 and TRBJ2-3; weak D call: TRBD2 (6 bases). The CDR3 consists of 14 residues. Looked up from germline, CDR1 is DFQATT and CDR2 is SNEGSKA (reference sequence). The germline V and J ends were trimmed by 5 bases and 4 bases, with 16 bases remaining between them.

This clonotype was seen repeatedly, ten times or more. J is TRBJ1-1 and V is TRBV29-1; D is ambiguous. Germline V gives CDR1 SQVTM, CDR2 ANQGSEA. Trimming left V 4 bases short and J 1 base short, with 10 bases between. The CDR3 is made up of 13 amino acids. CDR3 nucleotide sequence: TGCAGCGTTGGGAGGCGATCGAACACTGAAGCTTTCTTT. Protein product: CSVGRRSNTEAFF.

This clonotype was found many times. The chain is built from TRBV7-2 and TRBJ1-5, with a weak D call TRBD1 (5 bases). CDR3 length equals 14 residues. V gave up 3 bases and J gave up 6 bases, with 12 bases separating them. Germline CDR1 and CDR2: SGHTA and FQGNSA. The CDR3 DNA reads as TGTGCCAGCAGCTTGGGTCCTGGGGGTCAGCCCCAGCATTTT. Encoded protein: CASSLGPGGQPQHF.

The V and J genes are TRBV20-1 and TRBJ2-3; D is perhaps TRBD1 (6 bases). The CDR3 has 15 residues. The V gene's germline CDR1 is DFQATT and CDR2 SNEGSKA (reference sequence). The V end lost 0 bases, the J end lost 1 base, and 11 bases lay between the germline ends. CDR3 region: CSARERGMGTDTQYF. Here the CDR3 DNA reads TGCAGTGCTAGAGAAAGGGGGATGGGCACAGATACGCAGTATTTT.

This chain links TRBV20-1 with TRBJ2-3; weak D call: TRBD2 (6 bases). Germline V gives CDR1 DFQATT, CDR2 SNEGSKA (reference sequence). This CDR3 is 15 amino acids long. The ends were cut back, 2 bases at V and 2 bases at J, with 14 bases in the middle. The CDR3 DNA follows: TGCAGTGCTAGATTGGCAGGACTACCCACAGATACGCAGTATTTT. It encodes CSARLAGLPTDTQYF.

The CDR3 DNA is TGTGCCAGCAAGGGTGTGGTCCTCCTCCCCAGGACAGATACGCAGTATTTT. Its translation: CASKGVVLLPRTDTQYF. This sequence joins TRBV6-2 or TRBV6-3 and TRBJ2-3; unclear D gene. Germline V gene data show CDR1 as MNHEY and CDR2 as SVGEGT. The CDR3 has 17 amino acids. Deletions cut 7 bases from V and 3 bases from J, with 23 bases between.

This chain connects TRBV6-2 or TRBV6-3 to TRBJ1-5; D might be TRBD1 (6 bases). V lost 7 bases and J lost 3, with 10 bases in between. CDR3 length equals 13 residues. CDR1 MNHEY and CDR2 SVGEGT come from the germline V gene. CDR3 in DNA: TGTGCCAGCACCGACAGGTTCAATCAGCCCCAGCATTTT. This codes for CASTDRFNQPQHF.

This clonotype has more than one count but fewer than ten. The rearrangement uses TRBV20-1 and TRBJ2-5; 7 positions agree with TRBD1. The CDR3 is made up of 14 amino acids. V gave up 5 bases and J gave up 4 bases; unmatched junction bases: 10. Germline values: CDR1 DFQATT, CDR2 SNEGSKA (reference sequence). CDR3 sequence: CSARRQGVVETQYF. CDR3 in DNA: TGCAGTGCTCGAAGACAGGGAGTAGTAGAGACCCAGTACTTC.

This clonotype turned up a few times. This chain uses TRBV27 with TRBJ1-6; TRBD1 is a possible D gene (5 bases). CDR3 length equals 13 residues. Trimming left V 6 bases short and J 9 bases short, with 12 bases between. Germline V gene sequence: CDR1 MNHEY, CDR2 SMNVEV (reference sequence). For the CDR3, the DNA is TGTGCCAGCAGGGCGGTCGGGGGTTCACCCCTCCACTTT. The encoded protein is CASRAVGGSPLHF.

There are a few counts of this clonotype. This sequence joins TRBV6-1 and TRBJ2-7, with 8 bases identical to TRBD2. CDR3 length: 15 amino acids. CDR1 is MNHNS, CDR2 SASEGT, per germline. V shed 6 bases, J shed 1 base, and the junction held 8 bases outside the gene matches. CDR3 residues: CASSAEGGRSYEQYF. The CDR3 nucleotides read TGTGCCAGCAGCGCCGAGGGCGGGAGGTCCTACGAGCAGTACTTC.

This clonotype came up a few times. The chain recombines TRBV7-6 with TRBJ2-5; TRBD1 aligns across 8 bases. This CDR3 is 21 amino acids long. Germline CDR1 and CDR2: SGHVS and FNYEAQ. Losses at the gene ends were 0 bases for V and 5 bases for J; bases not matched to a gene: 23. CDR3 coding DNA: TGTGCCAGCAGCTTAGCGCGTGCCGACAGGGGACTCGATTTGGATCAGGAGACCCAGTACTTC. This gives the protein CASSLARADRGLDLDQETQYF.